This record concerns one TCR beta chain sequence. Profiling relied on immunoSEQ multiplex PCR, and the TCRdb table lists in-frame clones only, not all of them. Among 950,000 to 1,300,000 clones, 65% to 80% were seen once, and the ten largest hold approximately 1.5%. This specimen comes from a study of shared clonotypes between healthy human individuals. Study context: Contributing individuals were two females and a few males aged 18 to 49.

This CDR3 has 15 amino acids. The trim removed 0 bases at V and 6 bases at J, leaving 6 bases unmatched. Germline V lookup: CDR1 SGHRS, CDR2 YFSETQ. The V and J genes are TRBV5-1 and TRBJ2-1; 7 bases map to TRBD1. The sequence was obtained from a man between 18 and 35 years old in good health. The sequenced sample was memory CD4+ T cells sorted from blood. Subset denoted: CD45RA-negative fraction. The CDR3 loop reads CASSLEGGASNEQFF. CDR3 in DNA: TGCGCCAGCAGCTTGGAAGGGGGCGCGAGCAATGAGCAGTTCTTC. Drawing the rest from reference TRBV5-1 and TRBJ2-1, the complete variable domain is KAGVTQTPRYLIKTRGQQVTLSCSPISGHRSVSWYQQTPGQGLQFLFEYFSETQRNKGNFPGRFSGRQFSNSRSEMNVSTLELGDSALYLCASSLEGGASNEQFFGPGTRLTVL.